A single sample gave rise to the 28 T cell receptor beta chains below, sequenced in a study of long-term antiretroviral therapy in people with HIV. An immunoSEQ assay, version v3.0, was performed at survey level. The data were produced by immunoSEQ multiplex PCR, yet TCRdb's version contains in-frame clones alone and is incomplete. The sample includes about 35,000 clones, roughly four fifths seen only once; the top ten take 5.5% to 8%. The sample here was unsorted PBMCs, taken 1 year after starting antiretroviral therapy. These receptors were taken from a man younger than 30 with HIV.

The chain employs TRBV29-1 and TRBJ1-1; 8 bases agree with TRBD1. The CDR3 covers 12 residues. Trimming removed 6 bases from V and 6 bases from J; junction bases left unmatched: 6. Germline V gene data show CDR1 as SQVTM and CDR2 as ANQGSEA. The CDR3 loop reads CSVQGGTSEAFF. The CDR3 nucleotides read TGCAGCGTACAGGGGGGAACCTCTGAAGCTTTCTTT.

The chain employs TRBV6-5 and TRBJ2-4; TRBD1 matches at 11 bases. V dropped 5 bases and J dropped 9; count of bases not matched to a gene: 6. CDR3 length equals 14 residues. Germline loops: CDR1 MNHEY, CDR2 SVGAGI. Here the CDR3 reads CASSMGQGGTIQYF. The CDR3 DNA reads TGTGCCAGCAGTATGGGACAGGGGGGAACCATTCAGTACTTC.

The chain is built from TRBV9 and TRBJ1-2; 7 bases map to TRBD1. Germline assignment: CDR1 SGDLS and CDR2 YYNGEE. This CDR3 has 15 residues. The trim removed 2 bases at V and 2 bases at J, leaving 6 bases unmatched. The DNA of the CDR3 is TGTGCCAGCAGCGTGGATCAGGGGGTGAACTATGGCTACACCTTC. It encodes CASSVDQGVNYGYTF.

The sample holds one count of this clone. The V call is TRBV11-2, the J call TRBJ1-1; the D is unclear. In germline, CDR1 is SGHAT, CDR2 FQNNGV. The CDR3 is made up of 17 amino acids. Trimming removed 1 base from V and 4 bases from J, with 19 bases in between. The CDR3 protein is CASSLGLRRALTTEAFF. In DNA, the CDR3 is TGTGCCAGCAGCTTAGGCCTTAGAAGGGCCCTCACCACTGAAGCTTTCTTT.

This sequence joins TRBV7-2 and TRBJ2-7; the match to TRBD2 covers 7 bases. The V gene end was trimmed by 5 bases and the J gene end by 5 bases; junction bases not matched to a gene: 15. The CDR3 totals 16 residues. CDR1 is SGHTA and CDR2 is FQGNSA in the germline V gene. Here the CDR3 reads CASSPRLAQSGNEQYF. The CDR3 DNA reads TGTGCCAGCAGCCCCCGACTAGCTCAGAGTGGAAACGAGCAGTACTTC.

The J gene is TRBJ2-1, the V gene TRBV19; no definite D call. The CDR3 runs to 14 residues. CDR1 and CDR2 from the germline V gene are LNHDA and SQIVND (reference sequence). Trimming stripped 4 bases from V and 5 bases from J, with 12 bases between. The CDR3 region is CASSTGGSNNEQFF. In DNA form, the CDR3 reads TGTGCCAGTAGTACAGGTGGGTCTAACAATGAGCAGTTCTTC.

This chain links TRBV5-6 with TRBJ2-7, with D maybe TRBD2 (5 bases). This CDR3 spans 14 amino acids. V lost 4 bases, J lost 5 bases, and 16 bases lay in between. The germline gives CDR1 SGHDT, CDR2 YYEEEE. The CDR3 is CASSPYYSVHEQYF. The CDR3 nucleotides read TGTGCCAGCAGCCCTTATTATAGCGTGCACGAGCAGTACTTC.

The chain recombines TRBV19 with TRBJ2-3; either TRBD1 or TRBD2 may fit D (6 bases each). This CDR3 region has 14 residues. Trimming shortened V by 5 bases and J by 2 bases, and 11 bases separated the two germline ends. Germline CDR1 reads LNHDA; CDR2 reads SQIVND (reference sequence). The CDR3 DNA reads TGTGCCAGTAGTGGGGGGCCTGCCACAGATACGCAGTATTTT. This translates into CASSGGPATDTQYF. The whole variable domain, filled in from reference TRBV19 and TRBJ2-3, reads DGGITQSPKYLFRKEGQNVTLSCEQNLNHDAMYWYRQDPGQGLRLIYYSQIVNDFQKGDIAEGYSVSREKKESFPLTVTSAQKNPTAFYLCASSGGPATDTQYFGPGTRLTVL.

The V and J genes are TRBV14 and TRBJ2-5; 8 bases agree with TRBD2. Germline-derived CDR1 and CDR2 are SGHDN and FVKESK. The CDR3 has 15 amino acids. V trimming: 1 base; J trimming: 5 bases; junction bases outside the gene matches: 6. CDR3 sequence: CASSQGAGAGETQYF. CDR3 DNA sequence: TGTGCCAGCAGCCAAGGAGCGGGGGCGGGGGAGACCCAGTACTTC.

CDR3 nucleotide sequence: TGCGCCAGCAGATCCGGGACACCTGTCCACGAGCAGTACTTC. Translating it yields CASRSGTPVHEQYF. The chain carries TRBV5-1 and TRBJ2-7; perhaps TRBD1 as D (6 bases). The V end lost 5 bases, the J end lost 5 bases, and 17 bases lay between the germline ends. Germline assignment: CDR1 SGHRS and CDR2 YFSETQ. The CDR3 runs 14 residues.

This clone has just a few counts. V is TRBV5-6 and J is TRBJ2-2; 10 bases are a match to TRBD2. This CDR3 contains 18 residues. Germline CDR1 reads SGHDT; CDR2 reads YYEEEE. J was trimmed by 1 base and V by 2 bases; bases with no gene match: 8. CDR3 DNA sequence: TGTGCCAGCAGCTTACTAGGGCTAGCGGGGGTGAACACCGGGGAGCTGTTTTTT. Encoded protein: CASSLLGLAGVNTGELFF.

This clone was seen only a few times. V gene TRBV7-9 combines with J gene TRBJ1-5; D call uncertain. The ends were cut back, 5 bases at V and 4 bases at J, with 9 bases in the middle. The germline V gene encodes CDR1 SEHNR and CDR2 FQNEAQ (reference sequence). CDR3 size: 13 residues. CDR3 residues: CASSIGLNQPQHF. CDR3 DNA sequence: TGTGCCAGCAGCATAGGTCTTAATCAGCCCCAGCATTTT.

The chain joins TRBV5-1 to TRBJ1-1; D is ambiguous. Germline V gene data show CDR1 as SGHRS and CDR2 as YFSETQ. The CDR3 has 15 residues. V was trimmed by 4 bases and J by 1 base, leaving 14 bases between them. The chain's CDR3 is CASSLRSHTNTEAFF. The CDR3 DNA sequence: TGCGCCAGCAGCCTCCGCTCTCACACGAACACTGAAGCTTTCTTT.

The CDR3 loop is CASSDLVTIQETQYF. The CDR3 DNA reads TGTGCCAGCAGTGACCTAGTGACCATACAAGAGACCCAGTACTTC. This rearrangement joins TRBV2 to TRBJ2-5; no reliable D call. The germline gives CDR1 SNHLY, CDR2 FYNNEI. V was cut by 3 bases and J by 2 bases, with 13 bases left in between. CDR3 length: 15 residues. Variable domain in full (rest from reference TRBV2 and TRBJ2-5): EPEVTQTPSHQVTQMGQEVILRCVPISNHLYFYWYRQILGQKVEFLVSFYNNEISEKSEIFDDQFSVERPDGSNFTLKIRSTKLEDSAMYFCASSDLVTIQETQYFGPGTRLLVL.

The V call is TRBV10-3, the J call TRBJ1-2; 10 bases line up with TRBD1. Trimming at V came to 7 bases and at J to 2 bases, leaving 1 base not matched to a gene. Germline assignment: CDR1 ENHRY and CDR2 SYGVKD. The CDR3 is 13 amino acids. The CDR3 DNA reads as TGTGCCATCACGACAGGGGGCAACTATGGCTACACCTTC. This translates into CAITTGGNYGYTF.

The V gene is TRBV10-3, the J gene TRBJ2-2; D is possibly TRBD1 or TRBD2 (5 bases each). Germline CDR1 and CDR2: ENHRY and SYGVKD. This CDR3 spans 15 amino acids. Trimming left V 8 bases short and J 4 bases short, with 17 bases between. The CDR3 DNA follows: TGTGCCATCGCGGTTGGGACGGGCGGCACCGGGGAGCTGTTTTTT. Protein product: CAIAVGTGGTGELFF.

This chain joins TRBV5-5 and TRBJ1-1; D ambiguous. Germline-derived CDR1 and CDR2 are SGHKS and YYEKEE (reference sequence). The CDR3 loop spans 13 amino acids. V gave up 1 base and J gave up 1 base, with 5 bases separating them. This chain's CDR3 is CASSLTENTEAFF. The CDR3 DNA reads TGTGCCAGCAGCTTGACAGAGAACACTGAAGCTTTCTTT.

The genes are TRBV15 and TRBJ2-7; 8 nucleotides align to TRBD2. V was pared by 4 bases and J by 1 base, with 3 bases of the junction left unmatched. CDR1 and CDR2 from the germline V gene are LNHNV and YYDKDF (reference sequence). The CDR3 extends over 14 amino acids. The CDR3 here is CATSTGTSSYEQYF. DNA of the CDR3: TGTGCCACCAGCACCGGGACTAGTTCCTACGAGCAGTACTTC.

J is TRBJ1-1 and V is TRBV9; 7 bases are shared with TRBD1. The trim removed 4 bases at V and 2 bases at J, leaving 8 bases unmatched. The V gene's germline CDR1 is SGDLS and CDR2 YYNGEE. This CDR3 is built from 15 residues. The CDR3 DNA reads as TGTGCCAGCAGCCCCGGGGACAGCCGCAACACTGAAGCTTTCTTT. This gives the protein CASSPGDSRNTEAFF.

The CDR3 spells CASSQPGSKSSYEQYF. CDR3 DNA: TGTGCCAGCAGCCAACCTGGGAGTAAAAGCTCCTACGAGCAGTACTTC. The genes are TRBV14 and TRBJ2-7, with D perhaps matching TRBD2 (5 bases). Trimming took off 2 bases at V and 0 bases at J, with 14 bases between the two ends. CDR3 length equals 16 residues. CDR1 SGHDN and CDR2 FVKESK come from the germline V gene.

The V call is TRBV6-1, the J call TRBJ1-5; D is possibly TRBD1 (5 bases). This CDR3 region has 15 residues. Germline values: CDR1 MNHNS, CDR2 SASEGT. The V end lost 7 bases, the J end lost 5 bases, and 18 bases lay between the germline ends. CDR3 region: CASTYKGQGDQPQHF. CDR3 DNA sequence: TGTGCCAGCACCTACAAGGGGCAGGGAGATCAGCCCCAGCATTTT.

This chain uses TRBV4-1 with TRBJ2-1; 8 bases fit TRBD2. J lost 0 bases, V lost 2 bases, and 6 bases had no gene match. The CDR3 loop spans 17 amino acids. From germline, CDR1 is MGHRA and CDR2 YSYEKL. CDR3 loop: CASSQYPAGDSYNEQFF. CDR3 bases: TGCGCCAGCAGCCAATACCCAGCGGGGGACTCCTACAATGAGCAGTTCTTC.

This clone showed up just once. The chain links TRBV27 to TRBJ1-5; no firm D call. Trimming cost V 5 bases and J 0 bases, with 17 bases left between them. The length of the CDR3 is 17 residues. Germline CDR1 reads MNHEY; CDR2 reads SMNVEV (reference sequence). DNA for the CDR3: TGTGCCAGCAGTCCCAACGACGGCCTATTTAGCAATCAGCCCCAGCATTTT. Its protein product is CASSPNDGLFSNQPQHF.

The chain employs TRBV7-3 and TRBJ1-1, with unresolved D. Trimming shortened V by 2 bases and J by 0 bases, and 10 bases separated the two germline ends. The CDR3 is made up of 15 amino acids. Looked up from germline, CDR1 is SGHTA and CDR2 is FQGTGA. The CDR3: CASSLGNTLNTEAFF. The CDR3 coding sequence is TGTGCCAGCAGCTTAGGAAACACCTTGAACACTGAAGCTTTCTTT.

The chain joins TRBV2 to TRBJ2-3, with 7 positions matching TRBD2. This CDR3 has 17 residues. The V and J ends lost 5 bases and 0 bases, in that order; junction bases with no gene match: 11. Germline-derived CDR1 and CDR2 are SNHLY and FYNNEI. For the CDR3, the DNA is TGTGCCAGCAGTTCGGGGGGTCGATATTCTAGCACAGATACGCAGTATTTT. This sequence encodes CASSSGGRYSSTDTQYF.

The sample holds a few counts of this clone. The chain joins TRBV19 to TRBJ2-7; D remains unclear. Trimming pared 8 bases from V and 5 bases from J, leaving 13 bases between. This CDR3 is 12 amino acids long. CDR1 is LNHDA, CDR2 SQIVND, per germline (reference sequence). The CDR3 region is CASSDPPDEQYF. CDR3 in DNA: TGTGCCAGTTCAGACCCTCCGGACGAGCAGTACTTC.

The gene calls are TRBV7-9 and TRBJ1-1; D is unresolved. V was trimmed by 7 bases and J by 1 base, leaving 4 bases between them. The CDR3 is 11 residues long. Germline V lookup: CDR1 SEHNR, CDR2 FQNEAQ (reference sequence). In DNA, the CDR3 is TGTGCCAGCAACCAGAACACTGAAGCTTTCTTT. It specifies CASNQNTEAFF. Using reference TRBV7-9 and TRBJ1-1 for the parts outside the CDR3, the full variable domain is DTGVSQNPRHKITKRGQNVTFRCDPISEHNRLYWYRQTLGQGPEFLTYFQNEAQLEKSRLLSDRFSAERPKGSFSTLEIQRTEQGDSAMYLCASNQNTEAFFGQGTRLTVV.

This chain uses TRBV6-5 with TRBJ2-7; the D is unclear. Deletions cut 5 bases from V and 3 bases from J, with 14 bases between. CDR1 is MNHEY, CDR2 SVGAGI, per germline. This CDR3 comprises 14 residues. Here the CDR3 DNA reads TGTGCCAGCAGTGCCCTCTCGGAACTCTACGAGCAGTACTTC. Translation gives CASSALSELYEQYF.